Shown below are 7 T cell receptor beta chains from a single sample sequenced in a study of cytomegalovirus exposure and HLA in healthy donors. PCR primers comprised 60 Vbeta and 13 Jbeta primers. The table came from immunoSEQ multiplex PCR; TCRdb's copy has only in-frame clones and leaves some out. The profile covers around 300,000 clones, with around 66% appearing a single time and around 2.3% taken by the ten largest. The material sequenced was PBMCs. Source of these receptors: a female donor in good health and CMV-seronegative.

The chain joins TRBV19 to TRBJ2-3; 8 bases line up with TRBD2. The V and J ends lost 1 base and 4 bases, in that order; junction bases with no gene match: 10. The germline gives CDR1 LNHDA, CDR2 SQIVND (reference sequence). This CDR3 is built from 17 residues. CDR3 sequence reads: CASSIGYVGRGADTQYF. The CDR3 DNA is TGTGCCAGTAGTATAGGTTACGTCGGGAGGGGTGCAGATACGCAGTATTTT.

The chain combines TRBV19 with TRBJ2-2; D may be TRBD1 (5 bases). This CDR3 is 16 amino acids long. Germline CDR1 reads LNHDA; CDR2 reads SQIVND (reference sequence). V lost 3 bases, J lost 3 bases, and 14 bases lay in between. The CDR3, as DNA: TGTGCCAGTAGTATCTCGACAGCCCCATACACCGGGGAGCTGTTTTTT. Its translation is CASSISTAPYTGELFF.

The V and J genes are TRBV4-1 and TRBJ2-5, with TRBD2 identical over 11 bases. This CDR3 region has 18 residues. Germline-derived CDR1 and CDR2 are MGHRA and YSYEKL. V was clipped by 2 bases and J by 0 bases; unmatched bases: 8. CDR3 nucleotide sequence: TGCGCCAGCAGCCAACGATGGACTAGCGGGTGGGACCAAGAGACCCAGTACTTC. It is translated as CASSQRWTSGWDQETQYF.

This chain uses TRBV18 with TRBJ2-7, with 16 bases identical to TRBD2. The germline CDR1 and CDR2 sequences are KGHSH and LQKENI. CDR3 length equals 18 residues. The J segment lost 2 bases and the V segment lost 2 bases, leaving 6 bases of the junction unmatched. The CDR3 nucleotides are TGTGCCAGCTCACCAGGGACTAGCGGGAGGGTTACAACCTACGAGCAGTACTTC. As protein: CASSPGTSGRVTTYEQYF.

The chain recombines TRBV28 with TRBJ2-7, with TRBD2 matching 12 bases. This CDR3 is built from 17 residues. CDR1 and CDR2 from the germline V gene are MDHEN and SYDVKM. V trimming: 3 bases; J trimming: 4 bases; junction bases outside the gene matches: 10. CDR3 DNA: TGTGCCAGCAGTTTCAGTCTAGCGGGAGGGCCAGAGTACGAGCAGTACTTC. As protein: CASSFSLAGGPEYEQYF.

This clone was found once. The J gene is TRBJ2-5, the V gene TRBV30, with D maybe TRBD1 (5 bases). The ends were cut back, 0 bases at V and 5 bases at J, with 25 bases in the middle. Germline V CDR1 and CDR2: GTSNPN, SVGIG (reference sequence). The CDR3 has 18 amino acids. The CDR3 here is CAWSVQDLIKKPGETQYF. CDR3 nucleotides: TGTGCCTGGAGTGTACAGGACCTCATAAAAAAACCCGGGGAGACCCAGTACTTC.

The chain is built from TRBV9 and TRBJ2-3; D gene uncertain. The CDR3 has 14 amino acids. CDR1 and CDR2 from the germline V gene are SGDLS and YYNGEE. Trimming cost V 0 bases and J 5 bases, with 10 bases left between them. The CDR3 region is CASSVGLLGDTQYF. The CDR3 DNA follows: TGTGCCAGCAGCGTAGGACTCCTCGGAGATACGCAGTATTTT.